The T cell receptor beta chain described here comes from a study of T cells after yellow fever vaccination. Study background: Fractions with few cells were prepared using SMART-Seq v4 Ultra Low Input.

A 5'RACE template-switching step, the method used to make TCR cDNA, added a universal primer site and UMIs. TCRdb analysed the 5' RACE reads with MiXCR anew, one entry per CDR3 protein. The table shows 360,000 or so distinct CDR3 sequences, with more than 9% occurring only once. Germline CDR1 and CDR2: SNHLY and FYNNEI. This CDR3 contains 14 residues. V was cut by 7 bases and J by 0 bases, with 10 bases left in between. This clonotype was picked up a small number of times. The clonotype originates from a man between 18 and 35 years old who received the YFV17D yellow fever vaccine. The sample in question was PBMCs, obtained on the day of the first yellow fever vaccination. V and J are TRBV2 and TRBJ1-3; D is uncertain. CDR3 bases: TGTGCCAGCAAGCCGGGTTTCTCTGGAAACACCATATATTTT. Amino acid sequence: CASKPGFSGNTIYF.